This T cell receptor (beta chain) came from a study of blood T cell repertoires in COVID-19. Participant age was about 18 to 89 years, and participants resided in approximately 25 US areas. Cohorts were determined from participant-reported clinical history. Recovered Cohort 3 donors showed two negative PCRs, clearance, or symptom resolution. V shed 0 bases and J shed 0 bases, with 9 bases lying between them. CDR1 is MGHRA, CDR2 YSYEKL, per germline. The CDR3 has 16 amino acids. Source study methods: Using reference gene primer amplification, nucleated cell counts were estimated. Generated by immunoSEQ multiplex PCR, the TCRdb table keeps only in-frame clones and is missing some. Clone size and V and J calls were adopted from that table, with D and trimming inferred from the DNA. The sample holds roughly 140,000 clones, around 85% seen once.

The sample was PBMCs or T cells enriched from blood (not recorded which). The sequence was collected from a woman aged 40-49 years who had recovered from COVID-19. The J gene is TRBJ1-3, the V gene TRBV4-1; the D gene is possibly TRBD1 (5 bases). The CDR3 region has the DNA TGCGCCAGCAGCCAAGAAGACAGTACCTCTGGAAACACCATATATTTT. Amino acid sequence: CASSQEDSTSGNTIYF.